The next 29 T cell receptor beta chains were all read from a single sample in a study of early T cells in non-severe SARS-CoV-2 infection. TCRdb used MiXCR to reprocess the 5' RACE reads, holding one entry per CDR3 protein. Seen here are roughly 50,000 distinct CDR3 sequences, about 8% observed once, and the top ten hold over 9.5%. This sample comprised whole blood, obtained at baseline. All receptors come from an adult who was a healthcare worker with PCR-confirmed SARS-CoV-2 infection or an uninfected control (not recorded which).

This clonotype has ten or more counts. This sequence joins TRBV7-7 and TRBJ2-2; 14 bases are shared with TRBD2. Trimming cost V 5 bases and J 8 bases; bases outside gene matches: 4. Germline loops: CDR1 SSHAT, CDR2 FNYEAQ (reference sequence). The CDR3 loop spans 15 amino acids. CDR3 sequence: CASSGTSGSPGELFF. The CDR3 nucleotides read TGTGCCAGCAGCGGGACTAGCGGGAGTCCTGGGGAGCTGTTTTTT.

This clonotype has a count of ten or more. V usage is TRBV6-6 and J usage is TRBJ1-3, with D maybe TRBD1 (5 bases). The CDR3 covers 16 residues. Trimming took 4 bases from V and 0 from J, leaving 13 bases between them. Germline CDR1 and CDR2: MNHNY and SVGAGI (reference sequence). The CDR3 sequence: CASSLARVPSGNTIYF. The CDR3 DNA sequence: TGTGCCAGCAGTTTAGCCAGGGTCCCCTCTGGAAACACCATATATTTT.

The rearrangement links TRBV10-3 to TRBJ2-6; D is ambiguous. This CDR3 comprises 14 residues. Germline V gene lookup returns CDR1 ENHRY and CDR2 SYGVKD. Trimming took off 4 bases at V and 4 bases at J, with 8 bases between the two ends. CDR3 bases: TGTGCCATCAGTGTTGGGCAGGGGGCCAACGTCCTGACTTTC. Amino acid sequence: CAISVGQGANVLTF.

The genes are TRBV20-1 and TRBJ1-2; D is uncertain. The V gene lost 4 bases and the J gene lost 8 bases, with 17 bases spanning the gap. Germline V gene data show CDR1 as DFQATT and CDR2 as SNEGSKA (reference sequence). This CDR3 spans 13 amino acids. The CDR3 protein is CSAKIRSGHGYTF. Written as DNA, the CDR3 is TGCAGTGCTAAGATCAGGTCGGGTCACGGCTACACCTTC.

This clonotype appeared a single time. The rearrangement joins TRBV28 to TRBJ2-5; possible D gene TRBD2, 6 bases. V was clipped by 7 bases and J by 5 bases, with 20 bases between them. Germline loops: CDR1 MDHEN, CDR2 SYDVKM. The CDR3 is 15 residues long. CDR3 sequence: CASNPGGAASETQYF. The CDR3 DNA reads TGTGCCAGCAATCCGGGCGGGGCCGCTAGCGAGACCCAGTACTTC. Supplemented by reference TRBV28 and TRBJ2-5, the full variable domain reads DVKVTQSSRYLVKRTGEKVFLECVQDMDHENMFWYRQDPGLGLRLIYFSYDVKMKEKGDIPEGYSVSREKKERFSLILESASTNQTSMYLCASNPGGAASETQYFGPGTRLLVL.

The chain recombines TRBV5-1 with TRBJ2-7; 7 nucleotides align to TRBD1. The V gene's germline CDR1 is SGHRS and CDR2 YFSETQ. The CDR3 has 15 amino acids. V gave up 2 bases and J gave up 2 bases; unmatched junction bases: 7. The CDR3 sequence: CASSLQPGQTYEQYF. The CDR3 DNA sequence: TGCGCCAGCAGCTTACAGCCGGGACAGACCTACGAGCAGTACTTC.

This clonotype has a count of ten or more. The chain carries TRBV20-1 and TRBJ2-3, with no clear D. The V and J ends lost 6 bases and 0 bases respectively, with 10 bases between them. There are 13 residues in the CDR3. Germline CDR1 and CDR2: DFQATT and SNEGSKA (reference sequence). CDR3 DNA: TGCAGTGCCGCCTCCATTAGCACAGATACGCAGTATTTT. Its translation: CSAASISTDTQYF.

Many counts were recorded for this clonotype. The CDR3 DNA sequence: TGTGCCAGCAGTTGGGCGGACAGGGCAACCGGGGAGCTGTTTTTT. Translated, it gives CASSWADRATGELFF. The chain joins TRBV6-2 or TRBV6-3 to TRBJ2-2; 8 nucleotides agree with TRBD1. V shed 4 bases and J 5 bases; nucleotides not matched to a gene: 6. Germline loops: CDR1 MNHEY, CDR2 SVGEGT. The CDR3 loop spans 15 amino acids.

This clonotype was observed at least ten times. J is TRBJ2-3 and V is TRBV20-1; 9 bases match TRBD2. The CDR3 consists of 19 residues. The trim removed 4 bases at V and 0 bases at J, leaving 17 bases unmatched. Germline V gene lookup returns CDR1 DFQATT and CDR2 SNEGSKA (reference sequence). This CDR3 is CSANPRWLAGRPSTDTQYF. In DNA, the CDR3 is TGCAGTGCTAACCCCAGGTGGCTAGCGGGACGGCCTAGCACAGATACGCAGTATTTT.

This clonotype was counted only a few times. V and J are TRBV5-1 and TRBJ2-3; D possibly corresponds to TRBD2 (6 bases). Germline CDR1 SGHRS, CDR2 YFSETQ. CDR3 length equals 18 residues. Trimming stripped 0 bases from V and 5 bases from J, with 22 bases between. CDR3 region: CASSLGATRIITRDTQYF. CDR3 sequence (DNA): TGCGCCAGCAGCTTGGGGGCGACTAGAATCATTACGAGAGATACGCAGTATTTT.

Remarks on this clonotype: Possible read error: a much larger clone is one base away. The V call is TRBV7-2, the J call TRBJ2-3; D may be TRBD2 (6 bases). CDR3 length equals 16 residues. Germline V gene sequence: CDR1 SGHTA, CDR2 FQGNSA. Trimming took 2 bases from V and 6 from J, leaving 18 bases between them. For the CDR3, the DNA is TGTGCCAGCAGCTTACGAGTTGTGGGAGGCGGGGATACGCAGTATTTT. Translating it yields CASSLRVVGGGDTQYF.

This clonotype was detected only a few times. The chain is built from TRBV9 and TRBJ2-7; the D is unclear. The CDR3 covers 14 residues. V gave up 0 bases and J gave up 0 bases, with 7 bases separating them. Germline CDR1 and CDR2: SGDLS and YYNGEE. CDR3 protein: CASSVVGNSYEQYF. CDR3 DNA sequence: TGTGCCAGCAGCGTAGTAGGAAACTCCTACGAGCAGTACTTC.

This clonotype was counted a few times. This rearrangement joins TRBV7-9 to TRBJ2-7, with D tentatively TRBD2 (6 bases). V gave up 0 bases and J gave up 7 bases, with 13 bases separating them. Germline V gene sequence: CDR1 SEHNR, CDR2 FQNEAQ (reference sequence). This CDR3 spans 14 amino acids. DNA of the CDR3: TGTGCCAGCAGCTTAGCCTACCGGGACTCAGAGCAGTACTTC. Protein product: CASSLAYRDSEQYF.

The chain has TRBV29-1 and TRBJ2-1; D gene uncertain. Trimming cost V 4 bases and J 5 bases, with 12 bases left between them. CDR1 is SQVTM, CDR2 ANQGSEA, per germline. The CDR3 runs to 13 residues. For the CDR3, the DNA is TGCAGCGTTGTGGTGAACACAAACAATGAGCAGTTCTTC. Translating it yields CSVVVNTNNEQFF.

Many counts were recorded for this clonotype. The V and J genes are TRBV18 and TRBJ2-5; 7 nucleotides match TRBD2. The J segment lost 2 bases and the V segment lost 6 bases, leaving 9 bases of the junction unmatched. The germline V gene encodes CDR1 KGHSH and CDR2 LQKENI. The CDR3 has 15 residues. This chain's CDR3 is CASSGPPGGQETQYF. The CDR3 DNA sequence: TGTGCCAGCTCTGGCCCGCCGGGGGGACAAGAGACCCAGTACTTC.

CDR3: CASSQRVSYEQYF. As DNA, the CDR3 is TGTGCCAGCAGCCAAAGGGTCTCCTACGAGCAGTACTTC. The V call is TRBV3-1, the J call TRBJ2-7; D call uncertain. The V gene's germline CDR1 is LGHDT and CDR2 YNNKEL (reference sequence). Trimming removed 2 bases from V and 0 bases from J, with 5 bases in between. CDR3 size: 13 residues.

This chain links TRBV11-2 with TRBJ2-1; TRBD2 matches at 7 bases. With V trimmed by 4 bases and J by 5 bases, 14 bases remained unmatched. Germline V CDR1 and CDR2: SGHAT, FQNNGV. This CDR3 is 17 amino acids long. The CDR3 coding sequence is TGTGCCAGCAGCTACGACTCTTGGAGGGCGGGAGACAATGAGCAGTTCTTC. Its protein product is CASSYDSWRAGDNEQFF.

This clonotype was counted many times. The chain recombines TRBV4-1 with TRBJ2-3; 11 nucleotides agree with TRBD2. The CDR3 extends over 14 amino acids. V dropped 5 bases and J dropped 4; count of bases not matched to a gene: 2. CDR1 and CDR2 (germline): MGHRA, YSYEKL. This chain's CDR3 is CASSTSGSPDTQYF. CDR3 coding DNA: TGCGCCAGCAGCACTAGCGGGAGTCCAGATACGCAGTATTTT.

This clonotype was seen at least ten times. This chain connects TRBV19 to TRBJ2-3, with 14 bases aligning to TRBD2. The V gene end was trimmed by 3 bases and the J gene end by 3 bases; junction bases not matched to a gene: 5. CDR1 and CDR2 (germline): LNHDA, SQIVND (reference sequence). The CDR3 spans 17 residues. The chain's CDR3 is CASSILGLAGATDTQYF. The CDR3 nucleotides read TGTGCCAGTAGTATTTTGGGACTAGCGGGAGCTACAGATACGCAGTATTTT.

By proportion, this clonotype is medium-sized. The V call is TRBV20-1, the J call TRBJ2-7; 7 nucleotides align to TRBD1. The CDR3 covers 14 residues. Germline V gene data show CDR1 as DFQATT and CDR2 as SNEGSKA (reference sequence). The ends lost 5 bases at V and 3 bases at J; junction bases unmatched: 10. CDR3 sequence (DNA): TGCAGTGCTGGGTCGGACAGGATTCTCTACGAGCAGTACTTC. It encodes CSAGSDRILYEQYF.

The V call is TRBV6-5, the J call TRBJ1-5; D not resolved. Germline V gives CDR1 MNHEY, CDR2 SVGAGI. The CDR3 consists of 15 residues. Trimming cost V 5 bases and J 0 bases, with 11 bases left between them. The CDR3 loop reads CASSRDVYSNQPQHF. The CDR3 DNA reads TGTGCCAGCAGTAGGGATGTTTATAGCAATCAGCCCCAGCATTTT.

This clonotype was counted ten times or more. This chain uses TRBV7-9 with TRBJ2-7; perhaps TRBD1 as D (6 bases). The V gene lost 5 bases and the J gene lost 0 bases, with 14 bases spanning the gap. Germline loops: CDR1 SEHNR, CDR2 FQNEAQ (reference sequence). This CDR3 has 15 amino acids. CDR3 residues: CASSTRQASSYEQYF. As DNA, the CDR3 is TGTGCCAGCAGCACCAGACAGGCGAGCTCCTACGAGCAGTACTTC.

In this sample, this clonotype turned up a few times. V gene TRBV12-3 or TRBV12-4 combines with J gene TRBJ2-4, with 7 bases lining up with TRBD1. After removal of 5 bases from V and 3 bases from J, the junction contained 4 bases not matched to a gene. The CDR3 spans 14 residues. CDR3 bases: TGTGCCAGCAGTGAAGGGGGCGGCAAAAACATTCAGTACTTC. Translating it yields CASSEGGGKNIQYF.

This clonotype was found a few times. The CDR3 DNA reads TGCGCCAGCAGCTTGGCGGGACAGGCAACTAATGAAAAACTGTTTTTT. Residues: CASSLAGQATNEKLFF. The chain joins TRBV5-1 to TRBJ1-4; 8 bases are a match to TRBD1. The CDR3 is made up of 16 amino acids. The V and J ends lost 0 bases and 0 bases, in that order; junction bases with no gene match: 1. The V gene's germline CDR1 is SGHRS and CDR2 YFSETQ.

This clonotype was seen repeatedly, ten times or more. This rearrangement joins TRBV28 to TRBJ2-7; 7 nucleotides align to TRBD2. CDR1 and CDR2 from the germline V gene are MDHEN and SYDVKM. V gave up 4 bases and J gave up 3 bases; unmatched junction bases: 12. The CDR3 covers 16 residues. CDR3 coding DNA: TGTGCCAGCAGTTCCGAAGGACTCCGGGACTACTACGAGCAGTACTTC. It is translated as CASSSEGLRDYYEQYF.

This clonotype came up a few times. This sequence joins TRBV11-2 and TRBJ2-1; TRBD2 might be the D (5 bases). Per germline, CDR1 SGHAT and CDR2 FQNNGV. The CDR3 has 12 amino acids. Trimming took off 4 bases at V and 8 bases at J, with 9 bases between the two ends. The CDR3 loop reads CASSSSEDEQFF. In DNA form, the CDR3 reads TGTGCCAGCAGCTCTTCGGAGGATGAGCAGTTCTTC.

Ten or more counts support this clonotype. The chain carries TRBV6-5 and TRBJ2-7; D might be TRBD1 (5 bases). V dropped 7 bases and J dropped 6 bases, with 16 bases sitting between them. The CDR3 has 13 amino acids. Germline-derived CDR1 and CDR2 are MNHEY and SVGAGI. DNA for the CDR3: TGTGCCAGCATCAAACTCCAGGGCGGCGAGCAGTACTTC. It specifies CASIKLQGGEQYF.

In this sample, this clonotype turned up many times. CDR3 coding DNA: TGTGCCAGCAGCCAAAATGGGTACGAGCAGTACTTC. Protein: CASSQNGYEQYF. The gene calls are TRBV7-2 and TRBJ2-7; D is undetermined. This CDR3 has 12 amino acids. The germline V and J ends were trimmed by 5 bases and 4 bases, with 9 bases remaining between them. Germline lookup yields CDR1 SGHTA and CDR2 FQGNSA.

This clonotype has more than one count but fewer than ten. This CDR3 is CASSSDSLNEQFF. Here the CDR3 DNA reads TGTGCCAGCAGCTCTGACAGCTTGAATGAGCAGTTCTTC. This chain joins TRBV7-8 and TRBJ2-1; D is perhaps TRBD1 (5 bases). The germline CDR1 and CDR2 sequences are SGHVS and FQNEAQ. This CDR3 comprises 13 residues. The V end lost 4 bases, the J end lost 7 bases, and 11 bases lay between the germline ends.